A selection of T cell receptor beta chains follows, all from one sample in a study of identical twins. TCRdb ran MiXCR on the 5' RACE reads and lists one entry per CDR3 protein. The table shows some 96,000 distinct CDR3 sequences, with 5.9% occurring only once. The sequenced sample was memory T cells sorted from blood. The origin of the receptors is a woman in her forties or fifties in good health. Each CDR3 is given with its conserved first and last residue. A D gene is named only where the DNA matches it firmly. The size field is filled for only some rows; it gives once, few, many or a size class.

D gene	V gene	J gene	clone size	CDR3 DNA	CDR3 protein
TRBD1	TRBV20-1	TRBJ2-5	many	TGCAGTGCTACCGGGACAGAAAATATACAAGAGACCCAGTACTTC	CSATGTENIQETQYF
-	TRBV24-1	TRBJ2-3	-	TGTGCCACCAGTGATTCTAGCGGCACAGATACGCAGTATTTT	CATSDSSGTDTQYF
-	TRBV7-2	TRBJ1-1	many	TGTGCCAGCAGCTTATCAGTGTTCACTGAAGCTTTCTTT	CASSLSVFTEAFF
-	TRBV28	TRBJ2-5	many	TGTGCCAGCAAAACAGCGGAAGAGACCCAGTACTTC	CASKTAEETQYF
-	TRBV3-1	TRBJ2-3	-	TGTGCCAGCAGCCAACGGGGGACCCTTCGTAGCACAGATACGCAGTATTTT	CASSQRGTLRSTDTQYF
TRBD1	TRBV5-1	TRBJ1-3	few	TGCGCCAGCAGCTGGACAGGAACTGGAAACACCATATATTTT	CASSWTGTGNTIYF
-	TRBV18	TRBJ1-1	many	TGTGCCAGCTCCGCAGCGTGGGGGGAGACTGAAGCTTTCTTT	CASSAAWGETEAFF
TRBD1	TRBV7-2	TRBJ2-7	-	TGTGCCAGCAGTCCCACCGGGACAGGTGTCTACGAGCAGTACTTC	CASSPTGTGVYEQYF
-	TRBV12-3/TRBV12-4	TRBJ1-1	many	TGTGCCAGCAGGAAGGCGGGGAGAACTTTCTTT	CASRKAGRTFF
TRBD1	TRBV29-1	TRBJ1-1	many	TGCAGCGCTATGAAAGGGGGCGTAATGAACACTGAAGCTTTCTTT	CSAMKGGVMNTEAFF
-	TRBV9	TRBJ1-1	many	TGTGCCAGCAGCGTTCAGGCGGGGCAGATGAACACTGAAGCTTTCTTT	CASSVQAGQMNTEAFF
TRBD2	TRBV7-9	TRBJ2-3	-	TGTGCCAGCAGCCCGGGACTAGCGGGAGGGCCAACAGATACGCAGTATTTT	CASSPGLAGGPTDTQYF
TRBD1	TRBV2	TRBJ2-7	many	TGTGCCGGAGCCGGGACAGGGATCTCCTACGAGCAGTACTTC	CAGAGTGISYEQYF
-	TRBV7-7	TRBJ1-1	many	TGTGCTAGCAGCTCAAGCCCGTACACTGAAGCTTTCTTT	CASSSSPYTEAFF
-	TRBV20-1	TRBJ2-7	-	TGCAGTGCTAGAGATCCGGGCCGAGGGAGCTCCTACGAGCAGTACTTC	CSARDPGRGSSYEQYF
-	TRBV19	TRBJ2-1	-	TGTGCCAGTAGTCGAGTCGATGAGCAGTTCTTC	CASSRVDEQFF
-	TRBV25-1	TRBJ2-2	few	TGTGCCAGCAGTGAAGAGGGGGGGAAAACGAACACCGGGGAGCTGTTTTTT	CASSEEGGKTNTGELFF
TRBD1	TRBV12-3/TRBV12-4	TRBJ1-1	many	TGTGCCAGCAGGATGACAGGGGTGAACACTGAAGCTTTCTTT	CASRMTGVNTEAFF
-	TRBV3-1	TRBJ2-7	-	TGTGCCAGCAGCCAAGGGTTGGCGACCTACGAGCAGTACTTC	CASSQGLATYEQYF
-	TRBV12-3/TRBV12-4	TRBJ2-1	many	TGTGCCAGCACCCTCTTTGGGTGGGCTAGCGAAGAGCAGTTCTTC	CASTLFGWASEEQFF
-	TRBV19	TRBJ2-4	-	TGTGCCAGTAGCCCGGGGCCGGTTAACATTCAGTACTTC	CASSPGPVNIQYF
-	TRBV20-1	TRBJ2-1	many	TGCAGTGCTAGGGGGCCGTTGGGGGGCTCCTACAATGAGCAGTTCTTC	CSARGPLGGSYNEQFF
-	TRBV7-2	TRBJ2-2	many	TGTGCCAGCAGCCCCGAAACCTGGACTACGTTGATCGGGGAGCTGTTTTTT	CASSPETWTTLIGELFF